The following is a T cell receptor (beta chain) sequence with its context. The data stem from a study of blood T cell repertoires in COVID-19. The CDR3 extends over 14 amino acids. Per germline, CDR1 SGDLS and CDR2 YYNGEE. Between the trimmed V and J ends, which lost 0 bases and 2 bases, there was a span of 9 bases. Here immunoSEQ multiplex PCR was the method, and the copy in TCRdb shows in-frame clones only, minus some. This sample has around 300,000 clones, with just under 90% found just once. This TCR was sampled from a woman aged 60 to 75 who had recovered from COVID-19. The V and J genes are TRBV9 and TRBJ2-7; no reliable D call. Sequencing input: PBMCs or T cells enriched from blood (not recorded which). The CDR3 DNA sequence: TGTGCCAGCAGCGTAGATGACACCGCCTACGAGCAGTACTTC. Protein sequence: CASSVDDTAYEQYF.